Sequencing of this T cell receptor (beta chain) was carried out in a study of glioma-infiltrating T cells. Using RNA template, CDR3s of TCR alpha and beta were amplified with iRepertoire arm-PCR. One entry per CDR3 protein, called by TCRdb with MiXCR from the multiplex PCR reads. The sample has around 180,000 distinct CDR3 sequences; about 47% are singletons. Study results and caveats: Gliomas, especially low-grade, showed above-expected tissue-blood divergence; non-neoplastic patients showed below. CDR3 overlap between tissue and blood was very small.

The V end lost 5 bases, the J end lost 7 bases, and 21 bases lay between the germline ends. The CDR3 consists of 16 residues. The germline gives CDR1 MDHEN, CDR2 SYDVKM. With regard to this clonotype: Its antigen is still unknown. A much larger clone lies one base from this, so it may be a read error.

Input material: glioma tissue, nonneoplastic brain tissue, or PBMCs (not recorded which). This rearrangement joins TRBV28 to TRBJ2-1; D might be TRBD1 or TRBD2, each matching 6 bases. The TCR sequence derives from a human donor with low-grade glioma or glioblastoma, undergoing nonglioma brain surgery, or in good health (not recorded which). The CDR3 protein is CASSPQGPWRGNEQFF. The CDR3 nucleotides read TGTGCCAGCAGTCCCCAGGGGCCGTGGAGGGGGAATGAGCAGTTCTTC. Complete variable domain (other parts from reference TRBV28 and TRBJ2-1): DVKVTQSSRYLVKRTGEKVFLECVQDMDHENMFWYRQDPGLGLRLIYFSYDVKMKEKGDIPEGYSVSREKKERFSLILESASTNQTSMYLCASSPQGPWRGNEQFFGPGTRLTVL.